This T cell receptor beta chain was sequenced in a study of blood T cell repertoires in COVID-19. Study-level background: Collection of acute and convalescent COVID-19 samples took place in the United States, Italy and Spain. From T cells, B-cell-depleted T cells, or PBMCs came the material, which was cDNA or gDNA.

Per the authors' pipeline: Reference gene primer amplification yielded estimated nucleated cell counts. Using immunoSEQ multiplex PCR, the repertoire was profiled, and TCRdb retains in-frame clones only, with some absent. D and trimming come from the DNA, and the V and J calls and clone size come from that table. The table lists more than 90,000 clones, around 85% of them singletons. Sequenced: peripheral blood. The receptor was derived from a man in his sixties or seventies who had recovered from COVID-19.

Written as DNA, the CDR3 is TGCGCCAGCAGCTTGGCCGGACAGGGCCCGGGAAACACCATATATTTT. This gives the protein CASSLAGQGPGNTIYF. The V and J genes are TRBV5-1 and TRBJ1-3; 8 bases match TRBD1. Germline V gives CDR1 SGHRS, CDR2 YFSETQ. The CDR3 is 16 residues long. Trimming took 0 bases from V and 4 from J; bases not matched to a gene: 6.